The subject of this entry is one T cell receptor (beta chain). Sequenced by immunoSEQ multiplex PCR; TCRdb stores in-frame clones only, minus some. The sample carries about 310,000 clones, around 89% recorded once. The record originates from a study of blood T cell repertoires in COVID-19. Study-level background: PBMCs, B-cell-depleted T cells, or T cells provided the cDNA or gDNA that made up the material.

The sample taken for sequencing was peripheral blood. This receptor was taken from a woman aged 40 to 55 with COVID-19, enrolled during active disease.

The CDR3 sequence: CASSPGQPYGYTF. CDR3 DNA sequence: TGCGCCAGCAGCCCGGGACAGCCATATGGCTACACCTTC. The chain links TRBV5-1 to TRBJ1-2, with 7 bases that match TRBD1. This CDR3 has 13 residues. The germline CDR1 and CDR2 sequences are SGHRS and YFSETQ. J lost 5 bases, V lost 4 bases, and 5 bases had no gene match.